Listed here are 32 T cell receptor beta chains from one sample, sequenced in a study of blood T cell repertoires in COVID-19. TCRdb's table, derived via immunoSEQ multiplex PCR, lists solely in-frame clones and lacks some. The sample includes around 100,000 clones, roughly 79% of them seen just once. The sequenced material came from peripheral blood. The receptors here all came from an older man with active or convalescent COVID-19.

This chain links TRBV5-1 with TRBJ1-2; D is unresolved. In germline, CDR1 is SGHRS, CDR2 YFSETQ. The germline V and J ends were trimmed by 4 bases and 6 bases, with 10 bases remaining between them. The CDR3 runs to 12 residues. Here the CDR3 DNA reads TGCGCCAGCAGCGCTGACGGGAATGGCTACACCTTC. Its translation is CASSADGNGYTF.

The chain is built from TRBV19 and TRBJ2-3, with D possibly being TRBD1 (6 bases). V was shortened by 5 bases and J by 3 bases, with 12 bases between the two germline ends. The V gene's germline CDR1 is LNHDA and CDR2 SQIVND (reference sequence). This CDR3 region has 14 residues. For the CDR3, the DNA is TGTGCCAGTAGTTTGACAGGAGGTACAGATACGCAGTATTTT. Encoded protein: CASSLTGGTDTQYF.

This rearrangement joins TRBV6-2 or TRBV6-3 to TRBJ2-7, with TRBD1 identical over 9 bases. Trimming removed 2 bases from V and 4 bases from J; junction bases left unmatched: 3. CDR1 is MNHEY and CDR2 is SVGEGT in the germline V gene. The CDR3 totals 14 residues. CDR3 sequence reads: CASSYAGQGYEQYF. Here the CDR3 DNA reads TGTGCCAGCAGTTACGCGGGACAGGGTTACGAGCAGTACTTC.

This chain connects TRBV14 to TRBJ1-4; D might be TRBD1 (6 bases). Germline V gene data show CDR1 as SGHDN and CDR2 as FVKESK. This CDR3 contains 13 residues. Trimming took 4 bases from V and 5 from J, leaving 8 bases between them. CDR3 amino acids: CASSRQVNEKLFF. Here the CDR3 DNA reads TGTGCCAGCAGCCGACAGGTGAATGAAAAACTGTTTTTT.

The chain is built from TRBV28 and TRBJ2-7, with D possibly TRBD1 on 5 matching bases. The germline V gene encodes CDR1 MDHEN and CDR2 SYDVKM. V was cut by 5 bases and J by 5 bases, with 13 bases left in between. This CDR3 comprises 13 residues. DNA of the CDR3: TGTGCCAGCAGTGTCAGGGCATGGGACGAGCAGTACTTC. Its translation is CASSVRAWDEQYF.

This chain links TRBV5-4 with TRBJ2-2; the match to TRBD2 covers 11 bases. The length of the CDR3 is 18 residues. Germline CDR1 and CDR2: SGHNT and YYREEE (reference sequence). The V segment lost 0 bases and the J segment 0 bases; nucleotides outside the gene matches: 4. The CDR3 sequence is CASSLGLAGPTNTGELFF. CDR3 DNA: TGTGCCAGCAGCTTGGGACTAGCGGGGCCTACGAACACCGGGGAGCTGTTTTTT.

The chain has TRBV2 and TRBJ2-7; the match to TRBD1 covers 7 bases. The CDR3 sequence is 14 residues long. CDR1 and CDR2 from the germline V gene are SNHLY and FYNNEI. Germline trimming cut 3 bases from V and 2 bases from J; bases unmatched to any gene: 4. The CDR3 bases are TGTGCCAGCAGTGATCCAGGGGGAACCTACGAGCAGTACTTC. This codes for CASSDPGGTYEQYF.

V is TRBV6-6 and J is TRBJ1-1; D gene unclear. Germline V CDR1 and CDR2: MNHNY, SVGAGI (reference sequence). With 7 bases removed from V and 3 bases from J, the gap between germline ends came to 15 bases. This CDR3 has 14 residues. The CDR3 loop is CASTRGVVDTEAFF. CDR3 sequence (DNA): TGTGCCAGCACCCGCGGGGTAGTGGACACTGAAGCTTTCTTT.

The chain links TRBV6-5 to TRBJ2-7, with a weak D call TRBD1 (5 bases). Trimming removed 2 bases from V and 4 bases from J, with 9 bases in between. The CDR3 is made up of 13 amino acids. CDR1 and CDR2 from the germline V gene are MNHEY and SVGAGI. DNA for the CDR3: TGTGCCAGCAGTTACCGTCAGGGATACGAGCAGTACTTC. This translates into CASSYRQGYEQYF.

The chain links TRBV2 to TRBJ2-5; maybe TRBD2 (5 bases). The CDR3 has 15 residues. Between the trimmed V and J ends, which lost 6 bases and 2 bases, there was a span of 16 bases. Germline V gene sequence: CDR1 SNHLY, CDR2 FYNNEI. This CDR3 is CASRSPRGSQETQYF. CDR3 sequence (DNA): TGTGCCAGCAGGAGCCCCCGGGGTTCTCAAGAGACCCAGTACTTC. Combining the CDR3 with reference TRBV2 and TRBJ2-5 gives the whole variable domain EPEVTQTPSHQVTQMGQEVILRCVPISNHLYFYWYRQILGQKVEFLVSFYNNEISEKSEIFDDQFSVERPDGSNFTLKIRSTKLEDSAMYFCASRSPRGSQETQYFGPGTRLLVL.

The chain is built from TRBV2 and TRBJ1-1, with D tentatively TRBD1 (5 bases). CDR3 length equals 16 residues. V shed 5 bases and J shed 0 bases, with 16 bases lying between them. Germline V gives CDR1 SNHLY, CDR2 FYNNEI. CDR3 in DNA: TGTGCCAGCAGTCCTGGATCGACAGCAATGAACACTGAAGCTTTCTTT. This translates into CASSPGSTAMNTEAFF.

This clone was observed a handful of times. The rearrangement joins TRBV25-1 to TRBJ2-3, with 8 bases aligning to TRBD2. J lost 10 bases, V lost 3 bases, and 6 bases had no gene match. The germline V gene has CDR1 MGHDK and CDR2 SYGVNS. CDR3 length equals 13 residues. CDR3 sequence: CASSDEGLGAQYF. The CDR3 DNA reads as TGTGCCAGCAGTGATGAGGGACTAGGTGCGCAGTATTTT.

The chain is built from TRBV4-1 and TRBJ2-1, with D possibly being TRBD2 (7 bases). Germline V gene data show CDR1 as MGHRA and CDR2 as YSYEKL. Trimming removed 4 bases at V and 2 bases at J, with 15 bases between. The CDR3 consists of 16 residues. Written as DNA, the CDR3 is TGCGCCAGCAGCCCCGAAAGAGGGGGGGCCTACAATGAGCAGTTCTTC. This codes for CASSPERGGAYNEQFF.

The chain has TRBV5-4 and TRBJ1-2, with 8 bases matching TRBD1. The CDR3 sequence is 15 residues long. CDR1 is SGHNT, CDR2 YYREEE, per germline (reference sequence). V dropped 4 bases and J dropped 2; count of bases not matched to a gene: 7. The DNA for the CDR3 is TGTGCCAGCAGCCAACAGGGGGGTTCCAACTATGGCTACACCTTC. This gives the protein CASSQQGGSNYGYTF.

The V call is TRBV6-6, the J call TRBJ1-1; D possibly corresponds to TRBD1 (5 bases). The length of the CDR3 is 10 residues. V was pared by 6 bases and J by 8 bases, with 7 bases between. Looked up from germline, CDR1 is MNHNY and CDR2 is SVGAGI (reference sequence). As DNA, the CDR3 is TGTGCCAGCAGGGGGCAAGAAGCTTTCTTT. This codes for CASRGQEAFF.

The chain is built from TRBV15 and TRBJ2-1, with a weak D call TRBD1 (5 bases). V was pared by 0 bases and J by 4 bases, with 10 bases between. Germline values: CDR1 LNHNV, CDR2 YYDKDF (reference sequence). The CDR3 spans 15 residues. CDR3 DNA: TGTGCCACCAGCAGAGAAGCCAGACAGTACAATGAGCAGTTCTTC. Its protein is CATSREARQYNEQFF.

A single count supports this clone. The chain joins TRBV4-3 to TRBJ1-2, with unresolved D. CDR1 LGHNA and CDR2 YSLEER come from the germline V gene. This CDR3 comprises 13 residues. The V end lost 0 bases, the J end lost 8 bases, and 10 bases lay between the germline ends. The CDR3 DNA follows: TGCGCCAGCAGCCAAGACCCCGCCGGGGGCTACACCTTC. The encoded protein is CASSQDPAGGYTF.

The V call is TRBV7-9, the J call TRBJ2-1, with 7 positions matching TRBD1. V lost 5 bases and J lost 3; bases outside the gene matches: 1. The CDR3 sequence is 13 residues long. Germline lookup yields CDR1 SEHNR and CDR2 FQNEAQ (reference sequence). This CDR3 reads CASSGDSYNEQFF. In DNA form, the CDR3 reads TGTGCCAGCAGCGGGGACAGCTACAATGAGCAGTTCTTC.

The chain is built from TRBV18 and TRBJ2-7; no firm D call. Germline V CDR1 and CDR2: KGHSH, LQKENI. V was clipped by 5 bases and J by 6 bases, with 11 bases between them. The length of the CDR3 is 12 residues. The chain's CDR3 is CASSVLGVEQYF. In DNA form, the CDR3 reads TGTGCCAGCTCAGTACTGGGCGTCGAGCAGTACTTC.

This chain uses TRBV19 with TRBJ1-2, with D unresolved. The CDR3 has 13 amino acids. Trimming left V 7 bases short and J 2 bases short, with 11 bases between. The germline V gene has CDR1 LNHDA and CDR2 SQIVND (reference sequence). The CDR3, as DNA: TGTGCCAGTAAAGCGGACTGGAACTATGGCTACACCTTC. Amino acids: CASKADWNYGYTF.

The chain has TRBV7-2 and TRBJ1-4; 7 bases line up with TRBD1. CDR3 length: 15 amino acids. The V gene end was trimmed by 1 base and the J gene end by 8 bases; junction bases not matched to a gene: 7. Germline loops: CDR1 SGHTA, CDR2 FQGNSA. The CDR3 bases are TGTGCCAGCAGCTTAGGGACAGGCTACGGGGAAAAACTGTTTTTT. It translates to CASSLGTGYGEKLFF. The full variable domain, rest sourced from reference TRBV7-2 and TRBJ1-4, is GAGVSQSPSNKVTEKGKDVELRCDPISGHTALYWYRQSLGQGLEFLIYFQGNSAPDKSGLPSDRFSAERTGGSVSTLTIQRTQQEDSAVYLCASSLGTGYGEKLFFGSGTQLSVL.

The chain recombines TRBV28 with TRBJ1-6; 8 bases align to TRBD1. This CDR3 comprises 15 residues. Germline CDR1 reads MDHEN; CDR2 reads SYDVKM. The ends lost 5 bases at V and 7 bases at J; junction bases unmatched: 7. The CDR3 DNA follows: TGTGCCAGCAGTCCCCGACAGGGGATGAATTCACCCCTCCACTTT. It codes for CASSPRQGMNSPLHF.

V is TRBV30 and J is TRBJ1-1, with D tentatively TRBD1 (6 bases). The germline V gene has CDR1 GTSNPN and CDR2 SVGIG (reference sequence). Trimming shortened V by 2 bases and J by 1 base, and 11 bases separated the two germline ends. The CDR3 has 14 residues. Here the CDR3 DNA reads TGTGCCTGGAGTAAGGGGACACAGAACACTGAAGCTTTCTTT. It encodes CAWSKGTQNTEAFF.

The chain uses TRBV5-4 and TRBJ1-4, with 9 bases fitting TRBD1. The J segment lost 3 bases and the V segment lost 3 bases, leaving 9 bases of the junction unmatched. Germline values: CDR1 SGHNT, CDR2 YYREEE (reference sequence). This CDR3 is built from 17 residues. CDR3 residues: CASSSLGTGPSNEKLFF. For the CDR3, the DNA is TGTGCCAGCAGCTCCCTCGGGACAGGGCCTTCTAATGAAAAACTGTTTTTT.

The genes are TRBV5-4 and TRBJ1-2, with D maybe TRBD1 (5 bases). V gave up 3 bases and J gave up 1 base, with 7 bases separating them. Germline assignment: CDR1 SGHNT and CDR2 YYREEE (reference sequence). This CDR3 contains 13 residues. The CDR3 nucleotides are TGTGCCAGCAGCTCGGGGGGTAACTATGGCTACACCTTC. Its protein is CASSSGGNYGYTF.

The gene calls are TRBV18 and TRBJ2-3, with 11 bases matching TRBD1. Germline values: CDR1 KGHSH, CDR2 LQKENI. The CDR3 loop spans 15 amino acids. Losses at the gene ends were 5 bases for V and 6 bases for J; bases not matched to a gene: 7. The CDR3 region is CASSSRTGGLDTQYF. The CDR3 nucleotides are TGTGCCAGCTCATCTCGGACAGGGGGCTTGGATACGCAGTATTTT.

J is TRBJ1-4 and V is TRBV4-3; D is ambiguous. This CDR3 has 16 residues. From germline, CDR1 is LGHNA and CDR2 YSLEER. Deletions cut 1 base from V and 2 bases from J, with 11 bases between. The CDR3 reads CASSQGRGSTNEKLFF. The CDR3 nucleotides are TGCGCCAGCAGCCAAGGACGGGGAAGCACTAATGAAAAACTGTTTTTT.

V and J are TRBV7-2 and TRBJ1-5, with D perhaps matching TRBD1 (6 bases). The length of the CDR3 is 15 residues. V lost 5 bases and J lost 5, with 16 bases in between. Per the germline V gene, CDR1 is SGHTA and CDR2 is FQGNSA. The CDR3 region has the DNA TGTGCCAGCAGCCCTAATCTACAGGGATATCAGCCCCAGCATTTT. Amino acid sequence: CASSPNLQGYQPQHF.

The chain has TRBV19 and TRBJ2-2, with a weak D call TRBD2 (6 bases). CDR1 is LNHDA, CDR2 SQIVND, per germline (reference sequence). Trimming cost V 2 bases and J 5 bases, with 15 bases left between them. The CDR3 is made up of 16 amino acids. The CDR3 nucleotides are TGTGCCAGTAGTATATGGGGAGGAGGGGATACCGGGGAGCTGTTTTTT. Translating it yields CASSIWGGGDTGELFF.

The chain employs TRBV30 and TRBJ1-1; D is ambiguous. Germline-derived CDR1 and CDR2 are GTSNPN and SVGIG (reference sequence). The V gene lost 3 bases and the J gene lost 1 base, with 12 bases spanning the gap. The CDR3 is made up of 14 amino acids. The CDR3 loop is CAWSPGRTNTEAFF. In DNA, the CDR3 is TGTGCCTGGAGCCCCGGGAGAACGAACACTGAAGCTTTCTTT.

This chain joins TRBV7-8 and TRBJ1-5; a possible D gene is TRBD1 (5 bases). Trimming removed 1 base from V and 7 bases from J, with 17 bases in between. Germline V gives CDR1 SGHVS, CDR2 FQNEAQ. The CDR3 has 16 residues. The DNA of the CDR3 is TGTGCCAGCAGCTTAGGGGGGGATTGGCGGGAACAGCCCCAGCATTTT. This gives the protein CASSLGGDWREQPQHF. Full variable domain (rest looked up from reference TRBV7-8 and TRBJ1-5): GAGVSQSPRYKVAKRGQDVALRCDPISGHVSLFWYQQALGQGPEFLTYFQNEAQLDKSGLPSDRFFAERPEGSVSTLKIQRTQQEDSAVYLCASSLGGDWREQPQHFGDGTRLSIL.

This chain uses TRBV7-3 with TRBJ1-5; 12 positions match TRBD1. CDR1 is SGHTA, CDR2 FQGTGA, per germline. Trimming at V came to 1 base and at J to 7 bases, leaving 8 bases not matched to a gene. The CDR3 sequence is 17 residues long. CDR3 nucleotide sequence: TGTGCCAGCAGCTTAAAGGGGGACAGGGGGCTTCGGCAGCCCCAGCATTTT. Translation: CASSLKGDRGLRQPQHF. The full variable domain, rest sourced from reference TRBV7-3 and TRBJ1-5, is GAGVSQTPSNKVTEKGKYVELRCDPISGHTALYWYRQSLGQGPEFLIYFQGTGAADDSGLPNDRFFAVRPEGSVSTLKIQRTERGDSAVYLCASSLKGDRGLRQPQHFGDGTRLSIL.